This TCR beta chain comes out of a study of T cell clonotyping in hematopoietic cell transplantation. Between the trimmed V and J ends, which lost 6 bases and 4 bases, there was a span of 27 bases. CDR3 length: 18 amino acids. Germline V gene data show CDR1 as SGHAT and CDR2 as FQNNGV. As for this clone: What it recognizes is unknown.

Measured with immunoSEQ multiplex PCR; TCRdb has only the in-frame clones, and not every one. The sample carries just under 20,000 clones, roughly 80% recorded once. Study-level results: Graft donor and pretransplant recipient Inverse Simpson Index values predicted broader posttransplant TCR diversity.

Sequenced: peripheral blood mononuclear cells. This receptor was taken from a man aged 55 to 70 in good health. Some clones in this sample may be carry-over from other donors' samples. J is TRBJ1-1 and V is TRBV11-2; tentative D call: TRBD1 (6 bases). The CDR3 nucleotides read TGTGCCAGCAGACTTCCCGGACAGTTTGACGGAATGGGCACTGAAGCTTTCTTT. The encoded protein is CASRLPGQFDGMGTEAFF. The whole variable domain, remainder taken from reference TRBV11-2 and TRBJ1-1, is EAGVAQSPRYKIIEKRQSVAFWCNPISGHATLYWYQQILGQGPKLLIQFQNNGVVDDSQLPKDRFSAERLKGVDSTLKIQPAKLEDSAVYLCASRLPGQFDGMGTEAFFGQGTRLTVV.